This TCR beta chain was recorded in a study of cytomegalovirus exposure and HLA in healthy donors. Whole-study results and caveats: It was around 160 TCR beta chains that were listed as cytomegalovirus-associated.

Primers included in the PCR were 60 Vbeta and 13 Jbeta primers. Study processing details: Unique TCR beta chains numbered around 80 million in a later analysis, with roughly 9.9 million shared. The table came from immunoSEQ multiplex PCR; TCRdb's copy has only in-frame clones and leaves some out. Clone size and V and J calls were adopted from that table, with D and trimming inferred from the DNA. Among about 130,000 clones listed, roughly 78% were seen once. On this clone itself: Its antigen is unidentified.

CDR1 is SGHDT, CDR2 YYEEEE, per germline. The CDR3 contains 18 residues. V dropped 4 bases and J dropped 3; count of bases not matched to a gene: 16. The clonotype comes from a man aged 35-49 years in good health and CMV-seropositive. The chain uses TRBV5-6 and TRBJ1-3, with 7 positions matching TRBD1. The sequencing input was PBMCs. CDR3 bases: TGTGCCAGCAGCGGAGTAATTCAGCAGGGGGGACTTGGAAACACCATATATTTT. This codes for CASSGVIQQGGLGNTIYF.